This T cell receptor (beta chain) was sequenced in a study of human T cells and chemical hapten exposure. On the study more broadly: TCR yield per sample varied, mainly due to pooled library volumes.

Individual cDNA molecules in this library carried unique molecular identifiers. TCRdb recomputed calls from the 5' RACE reads with MiXCR, one row per CDR3 protein. The sample includes 110,000 or so distinct CDR3 sequences, 15% to 20% seen only once; the top ten take about 3%. Unfractionated whole blood yielded the extracted total RNA. The CDR3 covers 14 residues. V lost 2 bases, J lost 3 bases, and 4 bases stayed unmatched. Germline V gene lookup returns CDR1 SGHRS and CDR2 YFSETQ. This chain links TRBV5-1 with TRBJ1-2; 7 nucleotides match TRBD1. The receptor was derived from a human donor in good health. The CDR3 DNA reads as TGCGCCAGCAGCTTTGGACAGGATCACTATGGCTACACCTTC. This translates into CASSFGQDHYGYTF.